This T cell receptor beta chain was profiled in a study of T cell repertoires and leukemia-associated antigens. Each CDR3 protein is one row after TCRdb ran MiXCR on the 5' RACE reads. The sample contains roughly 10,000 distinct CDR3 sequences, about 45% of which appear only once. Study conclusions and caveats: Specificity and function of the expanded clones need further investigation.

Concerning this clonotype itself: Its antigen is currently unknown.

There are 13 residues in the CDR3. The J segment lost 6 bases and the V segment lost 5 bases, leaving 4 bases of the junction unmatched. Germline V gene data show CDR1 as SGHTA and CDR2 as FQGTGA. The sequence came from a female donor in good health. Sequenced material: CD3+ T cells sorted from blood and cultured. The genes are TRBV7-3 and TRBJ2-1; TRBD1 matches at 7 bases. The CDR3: CASSTRQGNEQFF. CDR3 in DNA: TGTGCCAGCAGCACTCGACAGGGCAATGAGCAGTTCTTC.